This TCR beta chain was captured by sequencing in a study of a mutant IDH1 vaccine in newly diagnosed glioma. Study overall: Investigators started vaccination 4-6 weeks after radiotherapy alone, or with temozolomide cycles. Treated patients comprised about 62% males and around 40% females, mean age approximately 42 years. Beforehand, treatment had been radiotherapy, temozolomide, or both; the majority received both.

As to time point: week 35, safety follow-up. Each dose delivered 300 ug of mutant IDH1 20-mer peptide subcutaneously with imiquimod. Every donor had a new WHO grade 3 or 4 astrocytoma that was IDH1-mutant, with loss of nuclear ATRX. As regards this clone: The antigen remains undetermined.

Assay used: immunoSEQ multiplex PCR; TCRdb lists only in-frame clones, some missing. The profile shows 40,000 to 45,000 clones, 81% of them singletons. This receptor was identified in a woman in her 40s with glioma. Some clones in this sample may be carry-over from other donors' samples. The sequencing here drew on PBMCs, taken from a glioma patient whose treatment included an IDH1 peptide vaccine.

The CDR3 bases are TGTGCCAGTAGTAAAACAGGGGGCGGAAATCAGCCCCAGCATTTT. This gives the protein CASSKTGGGNQPQHF. The J gene is TRBJ1-5, the V gene TRBV19; 9 bases align to TRBD1. V shed 4 bases and J 4 bases; nucleotides not matched to a gene: 5. The CDR3 covers 15 residues. The germline V gene encodes CDR1 LNHDA and CDR2 SQIVND (reference sequence).